The clone carrying this T cell receptor (beta chain) was seen many times. Its antigen remains unidentified. These data come from a study of early T cells in non-severe SARS-CoV-2 infection. Study at large: RNA in bulk from unsorted whole blood was sequenced, and chains were unpaired. The study, taken as a whole, reports: There was a bias toward anti-spike CD8 responses in VDJdb matching, which missed private and CD4 specificities.

The J segment lost 4 bases and the V segment lost 6 bases, leaving 9 bases of the junction unmatched. This CDR3 region has 13 residues. Germline-derived CDR1 and CDR2 are DFQATT and SNEGSKA (reference sequence). Attached unique molecular identifiers marked individual cDNA molecules. TCRdb re-called the 5' RACE reads with MiXCR, one entry per CDR3 protein. The data show about 46,000 distinct CDR3 sequences, with about a tenth seen just once and 4% to 5.5% held by the top ten. This chain uses TRBV20-1 with TRBJ2-7; TRBD1 aligns across 7 bases. The specimen was whole blood, collected at baseline. The TCR sequence derives from an adult who was a healthcare worker with PCR-confirmed SARS-CoV-2 infection or an uninfected control (not recorded which). As DNA, the CDR3 is TGCAGTGCCAATCGACAGGGAACTTACGAGCAGTACTTC. This translates into CSANRQGTYEQYF.